These 8 T cell receptor beta chains originate from one sample sequenced in a study of cytomegalovirus exposure and HLA in healthy donors. The assay was immunoSEQ multiplex PCR, and TCRdb's table has in-frame clones only and misses some. The sample lists 90,000 to 100,000 clones, roughly 85% occurring once. The specimen sequenced was PBMCs. Receptor source: a woman younger than 45 in good health and CMV-seronegative.

The J gene is TRBJ2-1, the V gene TRBV19; D gene unclear. The length of the CDR3 is 15 residues. Germline CDR1 is LNHDA and CDR2 is SQIVND (reference sequence). V dropped 5 bases and J dropped 0 bases, with 11 bases sitting between them. CDR3 amino acids: CASSRLLSSYNEQFF. CDR3 DNA sequence: TGTGCCAGTAGTCGCCTTCTAAGCTCCTACAATGAGCAGTTCTTC.

CDR3 nucleotide sequence: TGTGCCAGCAGCTTAGAGTTCGGGAGGAACACCGGGGAGCTGTTTTTT. Residues: CASSLEFGRNTGELFF. This rearrangement joins TRBV7-2 to TRBJ2-2, with D possibly being TRBD2 (6 bases). V lost 1 base to trimming and J lost 1 base, with 10 bases between them. CDR3 size: 16 residues. Per germline, CDR1 SGHTA and CDR2 FQGNSA. The full variable domain, completed using reference TRBV7-2 and TRBJ2-2, is GAGVSQSPSNKVTEKGKDVELRCDPISGHTALYWYRQSLGQGLEFLIYFQGNSAPDKSGLPSDRFSAERTGGSVSTLTIQRTQQEDSAVYLCASSLEFGRNTGELFFGEGSRLTVL.

This chain joins TRBV29-1 and TRBJ2-5; a weak D match, TRBD1 (5 bases). Germline V gene sequence: CDR1 SQVTM, CDR2 ANQGSEA. Deletions cut 6 bases from V and 4 bases from J, with 12 bases between. The CDR3 consists of 12 residues. CDR3 amino acids: CSVASGRETQYF. CDR3 sequence (DNA): TGCAGCGTCGCCTCAGGGCGAGAGACCCAGTACTTC.

Here the CDR3 DNA reads TGTGCCAGCAGCTCAGGACAGGACTCCTACAATGAGCAGTTCTTC. Encoded protein: CASSSGQDSYNEQFF. V usage is TRBV5-4 and J usage is TRBJ2-1; 7 bases agree with TRBD1. In germline, CDR1 is SGHNT, CDR2 YYREEE (reference sequence). The CDR3 loop spans 15 amino acids. Trimming took 3 bases from V and 0 from J; bases not matched to a gene: 3.

The chain is built from TRBV7-2 and TRBJ1-5; 9 positions match TRBD1. Unmatched junction bases numbered 6, after V lost 5 bases and J lost 4 bases. This CDR3 spans 15 amino acids. Per the germline V gene, CDR1 is SGHTA and CDR2 is FQGNSA. DNA for the CDR3: TGTGCCAGCAGCACCGAGGGGACAGGGAATCAGCCCCAGCATTTT. As protein: CASSTEGTGNQPQHF. Supplemented by reference TRBV7-2 and TRBJ1-5, the full variable domain reads GAGVSQSPSNKVTEKGKDVELRCDPISGHTALYWYRQSLGQGLEFLIYFQGNSAPDKSGLPSDRFSAERTGGSVSTLTIQRTQQEDSAVYLCASSTEGTGNQPQHFGDGTRLSIL.

This clone was recorded once. The rearrangement uses TRBV6-6 and TRBJ2-3; the D gene is possibly TRBD1 (5 bases). The germline V gene has CDR1 MNHNY and CDR2 SVGAGI (reference sequence). CDR3 size: 14 residues. V shed 5 bases and J shed 0 bases, with 9 bases lying between them. The CDR3 spells CASSVPGSTDTQYF. The CDR3 region has the DNA TGTGCCAGCAGTGTACCAGGGAGCACAGATACGCAGTATTTT.

Only one count was recorded for this clone. The gene calls are TRBV7-9 and TRBJ2-3, with D possibly matching TRBD2 (5 bases). The length of the CDR3 is 16 residues. CDR1 is SEHNR and CDR2 is FQNEAQ in the germline V gene (reference sequence). The germline V and J ends were trimmed by 5 bases and 5 bases, with 20 bases remaining between them. The CDR3 DNA follows: TGTGCCAGCAGCCCACTACCACGGGAACCGCTAGATACGCAGTATTTT. Translation gives CASSPLPREPLDTQYF.

The chain joins TRBV28 to TRBJ2-1, with 7 bases identical to TRBD1. This CDR3 has 17 residues. V lost 5 bases and J lost 4; bases outside the gene matches: 14. CDR1 and CDR2 (germline): MDHEN, SYDVKM. The CDR3: CASSIYRGPIAYNEQFF. DNA for the CDR3: TGTGCCAGCAGTATATACAGGGGACCGATTGCGTACAATGAGCAGTTCTTC.